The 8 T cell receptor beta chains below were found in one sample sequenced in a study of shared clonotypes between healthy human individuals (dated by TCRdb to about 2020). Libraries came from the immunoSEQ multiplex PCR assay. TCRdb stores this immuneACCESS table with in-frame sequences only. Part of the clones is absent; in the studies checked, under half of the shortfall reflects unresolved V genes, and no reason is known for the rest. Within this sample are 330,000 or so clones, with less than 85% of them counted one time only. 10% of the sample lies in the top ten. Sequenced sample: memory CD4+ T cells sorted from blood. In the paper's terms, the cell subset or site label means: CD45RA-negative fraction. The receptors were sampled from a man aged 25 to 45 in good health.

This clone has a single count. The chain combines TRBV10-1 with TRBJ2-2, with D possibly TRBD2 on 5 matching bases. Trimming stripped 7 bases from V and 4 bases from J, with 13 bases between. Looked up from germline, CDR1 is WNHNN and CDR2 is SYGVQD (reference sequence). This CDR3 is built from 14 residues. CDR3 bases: TGCGCCAGCACCTCACTCCGGGGCACCGGGGAGCTGTTTTTT. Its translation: CASTSLRGTGELFF.

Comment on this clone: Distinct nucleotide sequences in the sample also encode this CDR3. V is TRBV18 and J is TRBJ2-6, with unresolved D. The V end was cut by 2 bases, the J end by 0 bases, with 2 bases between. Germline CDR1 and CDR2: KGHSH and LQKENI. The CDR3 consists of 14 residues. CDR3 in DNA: TGTGCCAGCTCACCAGGCTCTGGGGCCAACGTCCTGACTTTC. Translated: CASSPGSGANVLTF. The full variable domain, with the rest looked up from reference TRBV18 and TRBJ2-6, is NAGVMQNPRHLVRRRGQEARLRCSPMKGHSHVYWYRQLPEEGLKFMVYLQKENIIDESGMPKERFSAEFPKEGPSILRIQQVVRGDSAAYFCASSPGSGANVLTFGAGSRLTVL.

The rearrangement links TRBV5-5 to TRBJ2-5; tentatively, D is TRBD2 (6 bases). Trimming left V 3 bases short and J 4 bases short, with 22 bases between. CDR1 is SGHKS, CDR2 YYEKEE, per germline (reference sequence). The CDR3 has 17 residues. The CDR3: CASSSRLTRERGETQYF. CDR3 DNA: TGTGCCAGCAGCTCTAGACTGACACGGGAGCGAGGAGAGACCCAGTACTTC.

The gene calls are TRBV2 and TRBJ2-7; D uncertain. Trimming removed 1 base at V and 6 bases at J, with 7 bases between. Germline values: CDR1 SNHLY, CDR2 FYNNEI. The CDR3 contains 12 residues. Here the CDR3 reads CASSEGLGEQYF. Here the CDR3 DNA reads TGTGCCAGCAGTGAAGGGCTAGGCGAGCAGTACTTC.

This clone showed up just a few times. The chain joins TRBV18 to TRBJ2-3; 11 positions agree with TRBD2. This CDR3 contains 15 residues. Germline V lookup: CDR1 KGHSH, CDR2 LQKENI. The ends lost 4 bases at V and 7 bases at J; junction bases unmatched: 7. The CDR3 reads CASSLSSGRPNTQYF. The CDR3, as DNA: TGTGCCAGCTCACTATCTAGCGGGAGGCCGAATACGCAGTATTTT.

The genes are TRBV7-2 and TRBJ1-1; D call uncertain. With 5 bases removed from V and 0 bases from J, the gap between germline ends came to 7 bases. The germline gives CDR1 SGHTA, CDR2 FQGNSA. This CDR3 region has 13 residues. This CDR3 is CASSQTVNTEAFF. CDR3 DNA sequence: TGTGCCAGCAGCCAAACAGTGAACACTGAAGCTTTCTTT.

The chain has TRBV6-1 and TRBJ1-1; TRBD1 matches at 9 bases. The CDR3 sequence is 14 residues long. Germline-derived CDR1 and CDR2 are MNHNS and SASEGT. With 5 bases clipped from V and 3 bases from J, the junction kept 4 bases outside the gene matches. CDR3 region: CASSPDRGYTEAFF. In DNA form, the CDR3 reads TGTGCCAGCAGTCCGGACAGGGGCTACACTGAAGCTTTCTTT.

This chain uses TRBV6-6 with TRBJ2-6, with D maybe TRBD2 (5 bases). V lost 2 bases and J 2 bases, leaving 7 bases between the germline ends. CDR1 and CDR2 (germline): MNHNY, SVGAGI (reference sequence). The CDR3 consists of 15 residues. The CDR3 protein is CASSYEGTGANVLTF. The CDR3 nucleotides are TGTGCCAGCAGTTACGAGGGCACTGGGGCCAACGTCCTGACTTTC.